One sample yielded the 5 T cell receptor beta chains listed below, sequenced in a study of pediatric ulcerative colitis. This table comes from immunoSEQ multiplex PCR, and its TCRdb copy is limited to in-frame clones, with some not included. The data hold about 64,000 clones, with 77% observed a single time. Sequences were obtained from blood. These receptors all stem from a boy between 10 and 17 years old with moderate ulcerative colitis.

This clone has more than one count but fewer than ten. This chain uses TRBV2 with TRBJ1-6, with a tentative D call TRBD1 (5 bases). This CDR3 has 14 residues. V was pared by 6 bases and J by 9 bases, with 15 bases between. Germline V gene lookup returns CDR1 SNHLY and CDR2 FYNNEI. CDR3 nucleotides: TGTGCCAGCAGGAACCAAGGGGTTGTTTCACCCCTCCACTTT. Protein: CASRNQGVVSPLHF.

This chain connects TRBV6-6 to TRBJ2-7, with a weak D call TRBD2 (5 bases). Per the germline V gene, CDR1 is MNHNY and CDR2 is SVGAGI (reference sequence). This CDR3 has 15 amino acids. V was trimmed by 4 bases and J by 0 bases, leaving 13 bases between them. The CDR3 nucleotides read TGTGCCAGCAGTTTACCCCCGGGAATCTCCTACGAGCAGTACTTC. This codes for CASSLPPGISYEQYF.

The chain employs TRBV19 and TRBJ1-1; D perhaps matches TRBD1 (5 bases). This CDR3 comprises 14 residues. V dropped 7 bases and J dropped 0 bases, with 12 bases sitting between them. The germline V gene encodes CDR1 LNHDA and CDR2 SQIVND (reference sequence). CDR3 sequence: CASMGPTVNTEAFF. The CDR3 DNA sequence: TGTGCCAGTATGGGGCCGACGGTGAACACTGAAGCTTTCTTT.

The gene calls are TRBV9 and TRBJ2-5; D ambiguous. Germline V CDR1 and CDR2: SGDLS, YYNGEE. The CDR3 totals 15 residues. Trimming cost V 3 bases and J 5 bases, with 17 bases left between them. The CDR3 DNA is TGTGCCAGCAGCGCCCGACCCTCCGATTGGGAGACCCAGTACTTC. Amino acid sequence: CASSARPSDWETQYF.

V and J are TRBV6-1 and TRBJ2-7; D is unclear. The CDR3 extends over 11 amino acids. Trimming took 1 base from V and 9 from J, leaving 7 bases between them. CDR1 and CDR2 from the germline V gene are MNHNS and SASEGT. The CDR3 DNA follows: TGTGCCAGCAGTGAAGGGCCAGGGCAGTACTTC. This gives the protein CASSEGPGQYF.